This record concerns one T cell receptor (beta chain) sequence. These data belong to a study of blood T cell repertoires in COVID-19. After removal of 7 bases from V and 7 bases from J, the junction contained 17 bases not matched to a gene. The CDR3 is 15 residues long. CDR1 is SGHNT, CDR2 YYREEE, per germline (reference sequence). Study members were between about 18 and 100 years old and lived in some 26 US regions. Which cohort a participant joined came from the clinical history participants gave. TCRdb's copy holds only in-frame clones and misses some; the assay was immunoSEQ multiplex PCR. The sample holds about 400,000 clones, around nine tenths seen once.

The chain carries TRBV5-4 and TRBJ2-7; 7 bases line up with TRBD1. Specimen: PBMCs or T cells enriched from blood (not recorded which). The clonotype was recovered from a woman younger than 45 who had recovered from COVID-19. In nucleotides, the CDR3 is TGTGCCAGCGAGGGGACACAGGGGAAAATTAGAGAGCAGTACTTC. It specifies CASEGTQGKIREQYF.